The rows below give T cell receptor beta chains drawn from one sample of a study of T cells after yellow fever vaccination. TCRdb passed the 5' RACE reads through MiXCR, listing each CDR3 protein once. The repertoire holds around 120,000 distinct CDR3 sequences, with 12% to 15% as singletons. Material: CD8+ T cells sorted from PBMCs, obtained 5 days after the yellow fever booster vaccination. The receptors come from a man younger than 35 who received the YFV17D yellow fever vaccine. Both conserved end residues are part of each CDR3. Each record gives: V gene, CDR3 protein.

V: TRBV5-5; CDR3: CASSLGGPDHFGETQYF
V: TRBV7-9; CDR3: CASSSPPFHEQFF
V: TRBV9; CDR3: CASSVARGGYNEQFF
V: TRBV27; CDR3: CASRQIAGGPAEQFF
V: TRBV28; CDR3: CASTQLGQGHQPQHF
V: TRBV4-3; CDR3: CASSQEGFGGDNTEAFF
V: TRBV5-5; CDR3: CASSSRQGAPSYEQYF
V: TRBV29-1; CDR3: CSVTGSRSGNTIYF
V: TRBV7-6; CDR3: CASSPPGGKQYF
V: TRBV7-9; CDR3: CASSTGTSGGARNIQYF
V: TRBV6-1; CDR3: CASTSDSYNEQFF
V: TRBV7-9; CDR3: CASSKDPGFSPLHF
V: TRBV6-4; CDR3: CASSDGGWGSPLHF
V: TRBV6-2/TRBV6-3; CDR3: CASSHPRDPNYEQYF
V: TRBV6-2/TRBV6-3; CDR3: CASTQGGTEAFF
V: TRBV15; CDR3: CATSRDGGSYEQYF
V: TRBV6-2/TRBV6-3; CDR3: CASSYSGRGLETQYF
V: TRBV4-1; CDR3: CASSQEWARGHEQYF
V: TRBV4-3; CDR3: CASSQGSTGELFF
V: TRBV9; CDR3: CASSVEVAANTGELFF
V: TRBV7-8; CDR3: CASSLRSSGGGEQYF
V: TRBV3-1; CDR3: CASSPGQPYGYTF
V: TRBV2; CDR3: CASSGLGGNEQFF
V: TRBV7-3; CDR3: CASSPRLAGMTDTQYF
V: TRBV12-3/TRBV12-4; CDR3: CASRPAVLGIEQFF
V: TRBV4-1; CDR3: CASSQDPGTGGQSPLHF
V: TRBV4-1; CDR3: CASSQEPGTVDYEQYF
V: TRBV29-1; CDR3: CSVVGTVFSYGYTF
V: TRBV20-1; CDR3: CSVPGEWNEQFF
V: TRBV23-1; CDR3: CASSLGQPFVNYEQYF
V: TRBV7-9; CDR3: CASSLQGSDYEQYF
V: TRBV12-3/TRBV12-4; CDR3: CASSPGQGGGNEQFF
V: TRBV7-9; CDR3: CASSPLGTGELFF
V: TRBV5-4; CDR3: CASGSTGWELFF
V: TRBV5-6; CDR3: CASTTNAGPGNSPLHF
V: TRBV6-5; CDR3: CASSYGENTGELFF
V: TRBV5-1; CDR3: CASSSNRERSTGELFF
V: TRBV5-1; CDR3: CASSLAYTGRDTEAFF
V: TRBV11-1; CDR3: CASSLNRALGTDTQYF
V: TRBV7-6; CDR3: CASRGTGVLSENTIYF
V: TRBV5-1; CDR3: CASSLGQGGTDTQYF
V: TRBV6-2/TRBV6-3; CDR3: CASSPTTSGEQFF
V: TRBV28; CDR3: CASSITDTQYF
V: TRBV9; CDR3: CASSPSEGPNTEAFF
V: TRBV7-8; CDR3: CASSSPLGASEQYF
V: TRBV25-1; CDR3: CASGFGGTEAFF
V: TRBV11-2; CDR3: CASSALLGQETQYF
V: TRBV10-3; CDR3: CAISESAGISTEAFF
V: TRBV18; CDR3: CASSPSVSGTDNEQFF
V: TRBV18; CDR3: CASSPGGVRGNQPQHF
V: TRBV5-1; CDR3: CASSPRTSGGVMVTDTQYF
V: TRBV7-8; CDR3: CASSAWTTQPQHF
V: TRBV6-1; CDR3: CASSEWGLAGEKETQYF
V: TRBV20-1; CDR3: CSARDRGRESYEQYF
V: TRBV5-6; CDR3: CASSFPLGQGATDTQYF
V: TRBV4-3; CDR3: CASSQETFTETQYF
V: TRBV7-2; CDR3: CASSLGQGTYEQYF